The 27 T cell receptor beta chains in this list originate from one sample, sequenced in a study of neoadjuvant nivolumab and ipilimumab in lung cancer. The table came from immunoSEQ multiplex PCR; TCRdb's copy has only in-frame clones and leaves some out. The table lists about 18,000 clones, 85% to 90% of them singletons. The source was peripheral blood, collected before neoadjuvant nivolumab, alone or with ipilimumab. The source is an adult with non-small cell lung cancer.

A single count supports this clone. V gene TRBV5-1 combines with J gene TRBJ2-5; 7 bases align to TRBD2. The junction had 7 bases not matched to a gene; V was cut back by 4 bases and J by 4 bases. CDR3 length: 14 amino acids. CDR1 and CDR2 (germline): SGHRS, YFSETQ. CDR3 nucleotides: TGCGCCAGCAGCGCGGTGGGCGGGAGAGAGACCCAGTACTTC. As protein: CASSAVGGRETQYF.

V gene TRBV7-8 combines with J gene TRBJ2-7; D is unclear. Trimming shortened V by 5 bases and J by 3 bases, and 14 bases separated the two germline ends. The germline gives CDR1 SGHVS, CDR2 FQNEAQ. This CDR3 contains 14 residues. The DNA for the CDR3 is TGTGCCAGCAGCAGAGGTGGGGATTTCTACGAGCAGTACTTC. Translating it yields CASSRGGDFYEQYF.

The J gene is TRBJ2-3, the V gene TRBV7-2; tentative D call: TRBD2 (6 bases). The CDR3 runs to 16 residues. With 5 bases removed from V and 1 base from J, the gap between germline ends came to 16 bases. Germline V CDR1 and CDR2: SGHTA, FQGNSA. The CDR3 DNA reads as TGTGCCAGCAGCCCGGGAGTGGGGGGAGGCACAGATACGCAGTATTTT. Amino acid sequence: CASSPGVGGGTDTQYF.

V is TRBV7-9 and J is TRBJ2-7, with D hard to call. The V gene's germline CDR1 is SEHNR and CDR2 FQNEAQ (reference sequence). Trimming shortened V by 5 bases and J by 1 base, and 3 bases separated the two germline ends. The CDR3 has 11 amino acids. The CDR3 coding sequence is TGTGCCAGCAGCGAATCCTACGAGCAGTACTTC. Protein sequence: CASSESYEQYF. Drawing the rest from reference TRBV7-9 and TRBJ2-7, the complete variable domain is DTGVSQNPRHKITKRGQNVTFRCDPISEHNRLYWYRQTLGQGPEFLTYFQNEAQLEKSRLLSDRFSAERPKGSFSTLEIQRTEQGDSAMYLCASSESYEQYFGPGTRLTVT.

The chain has TRBV14 and TRBJ2-7, with 7 bases matching TRBD1. This CDR3 is 18 amino acids long. V lost 2 bases to trimming and J lost 3 bases; unmatched junction nucleotides: 16. Germline CDR1 reads SGHDN; CDR2 reads FVKESK. The CDR3 DNA is TGTGCCAGCAGCCAACATATTTCCCTCGCCGGGACAGACTACGAGCAGTACTTC. This codes for CASSQHISLAGTDYEQYF.

This clone was recorded a few times. The chain carries TRBV29-1 and TRBJ2-7; maybe TRBD1 (6 bases). Germline V gene sequence: CDR1 SQVTM, CDR2 ANQGSEA. The CDR3 is 15 residues long. V lost 2 bases and J 1 base, leaving 15 bases between the germline ends. CDR3 amino acids: CSVELPGATSYEQYF. In DNA form, the CDR3 reads TGCAGCGTTGAACTGCCAGGGGCCACATCCTACGAGCAGTACTTC.

The chain recombines TRBV10-3 with TRBJ2-1, with TRBD2 matching over 8 bases. The V and J ends lost 5 bases and 15 bases, in that order; junction bases with no gene match: 15. CDR3 length: 14 residues. Germline V CDR1 and CDR2: ENHRY, SYGVKD. The CDR3: CAISHSGDDAWRFF. DNA for the CDR3: TGTGCCATCAGTCATAGCGGGGACGACGCATGGCGGTTCTTC.

In its sample, this clone was seen once. The gene calls are TRBV5-6 and TRBJ2-7, with 10 positions matching TRBD1. This CDR3 comprises 15 residues. In germline, CDR1 is SGHDT, CDR2 YYEEEE. Trimming took 4 bases from V and 4 from J; bases not matched to a gene: 8. The DNA of the CDR3 is TGTGCCAGCAGCCCCGGGACAGGGGTCCGATACGAGCAGTACTTC. Protein: CASSPGTGVRYEQYF.

A single count supports this clone. The genes are TRBV10-3 and TRBJ2-2; 10 nucleotides align to TRBD1. The CDR3 has 15 amino acids. The J segment lost 4 bases and the V segment lost 5 bases, leaving 4 bases of the junction unmatched. Germline CDR1 and CDR2: ENHRY and SYGVKD. The DNA for the CDR3 is TGTGCCATCAGTAGGGACAGGGGTGGCACCGGGGAGCTGTTTTTT. Protein sequence: CAISRDRGGTGELFF.

The chain combines TRBV6-1 with TRBJ1-2; 7 positions match TRBD1. The CDR3 has 14 amino acids. Trimming removed 6 bases from V and 3 bases from J; junction bases left unmatched: 7. Germline V gene sequence: CDR1 MNHNS, CDR2 SASEGT. The chain's CDR3 is CASRRTGEDYGYTF. The CDR3 nucleotides are TGTGCCAGCAGGAGGACAGGTGAAGACTATGGCTACACCTTC.

This chain links TRBV7-3 with TRBJ2-1, with 8 bases fitting TRBD2. V trimming: 4 bases; J trimming: 9 bases; junction bases outside the gene matches: 11. The CDR3 sequence is 15 residues long. The germline V gene encodes CDR1 SGHTA and CDR2 FQGTGA. The CDR3 loop is CASSSSAAGVSEQFF. The CDR3 DNA follows: TGTGCCAGCAGCTCCTCGGCAGCGGGAGTCAGTGAGCAGTTCTTC.

V usage is TRBV9 and J usage is TRBJ1-2, with unresolved D. V lost 0 bases and J 2 bases, leaving 5 bases between the germline ends. The CDR3 has 13 amino acids. Germline CDR1 is SGDLS and CDR2 is YYNGEE. CDR3 region: CASSVDGNYGYTF. CDR3 in DNA: TGTGCCAGCAGCGTAGACGGGAACTATGGCTACACCTTC.

The gene calls are TRBV7-7 and TRBJ1-1, with no clear D. In germline, CDR1 is SSHAT, CDR2 FNYEAQ (reference sequence). CDR3 length equals 13 residues. V lost 2 bases to trimming and J lost 1 base, with 5 bases between them. CDR3 sequence (DNA): TGTGCCAGCAGCTTACACCAGAACACTGAAGCTTTCTTT. Translated: CASSLHQNTEAFF.

J is TRBJ2-2 and V is TRBV11-1; TRBD2 agrees at 7 bases. V gave up 2 bases and J gave up 2 bases; unmatched junction bases: 2. The CDR3 runs to 15 residues. Germline CDR1 is SGHAT and CDR2 is FQDESV (reference sequence). CDR3 protein: CASSLSGKNTGELFF. The DNA for the CDR3 is TGTGCCAGCAGCTTAAGCGGGAAAAACACCGGGGAGCTGTTTTTT.

The chain recombines TRBV7-9 with TRBJ1-1, with D unresolved. The germline V and J ends were trimmed by 4 bases and 1 base, with 7 bases remaining between them. Germline assignment: CDR1 SEHNR and CDR2 FQNEAQ (reference sequence). The CDR3 extends over 13 amino acids. CDR3 in DNA: TGTGCCAGCAGCTACCCCGCGAACACTGAAGCTTTCTTT. Its protein is CASSYPANTEAFF. Looking up the rest from reference TRBV7-9 and TRBJ1-1 gives the full variable domain: DTGVSQNPRHKITKRGQNVTFRCDPISEHNRLYWYRQTLGQGPEFLTYFQNEAQLEKSRLLSDRFSAERPKGSFSTLEIQRTEQGDSAMYLCASSYPANTEAFFGQGTRLTVV.

The rearrangement joins TRBV4-1 to TRBJ2-5; D gene uncertain. V dropped 2 bases and J dropped 0 bases, with 13 bases sitting between them. The germline V gene has CDR1 MGHRA and CDR2 YSYEKL. The CDR3 is 16 amino acids. CDR3 amino acids: CASSQRHGLYQETQYF. CDR3 in DNA: TGCGCCAGCAGCCAAAGGCACGGATTGTACCAAGAGACCCAGTACTTC.

J is TRBJ2-7 and V is TRBV29-1; TRBD2 aligns across 11 bases. Germline values: CDR1 SQVTM, CDR2 ANQGSEA. Trimming at V came to 5 bases and at J to 0 bases, leaving 6 bases not matched to a gene. The length of the CDR3 is 15 residues. The CDR3 DNA reads as TGCAGCGTTCTAAAACTAGCGGGAGTCTCCTACGAGCAGTACTTC. It codes for CSVLKLAGVSYEQYF.

The chain couples TRBV28 to TRBJ2-7; no firm D call. Per the germline V gene, CDR1 is MDHEN and CDR2 is SYDVKM. CDR3 length: 12 residues. Trimming took off 3 bases at V and 4 bases at J, with 7 bases between the two ends. The CDR3 is CASSFFQYEQYF. In nucleotides, the CDR3 is TGTGCCAGCAGTTTTTTCCAGTACGAGCAGTACTTC.

The chain carries TRBV6-6 and TRBJ2-5; 14 bases align to TRBD2. V lost 7 bases to trimming and J lost 9 bases; unmatched junction nucleotides: 10. The CDR3 is made up of 15 amino acids. Germline-derived CDR1 and CDR2 are MNHNY and SVGAGI (reference sequence). CDR3 residues: CASIKEGLAGEPQYF. The CDR3 DNA sequence: TGTGCCAGCATTAAGGAGGGACTAGCGGGAGAACCCCAGTACTTC.

A single count supports this clone. The chain is built from TRBV7-2 and TRBJ2-6, with no clear D. The germline gives CDR1 SGHTA, CDR2 FQGNSA. There are 15 residues in the CDR3. V lost 5 bases and J lost 0, with 8 bases in between. This CDR3 is CASSPTLSGANVLTF. CDR3 DNA: TGTGCCAGCAGCCCGACGCTCTCTGGGGCCAACGTCCTGACTTTC.

A note on this clone: Different DNA sequences within this sample yield the same CDR3. The CDR3: CAWRGQLNQPQHF. CDR3 sequence (DNA): TGTGCCTGGAGGGGTCAGCTTAATCAGCCCCAGCATTTT. The chain carries TRBV30 and TRBJ1-5; no firm D call. V lost 3 bases and J 4 bases, leaving 10 bases between the germline ends. The CDR3 contains 13 residues. Germline V lookup: CDR1 GTSNPN, CDR2 SVGIG (reference sequence).

This chain joins TRBV4-2 and TRBJ2-5; a possible D gene is TRBD1 (6 bases). V lost 4 bases to trimming and J lost 1 base, with 16 bases between them. Germline CDR1 LGHNA, CDR2 YNFKEQ. The length of the CDR3 is 16 residues. CDR3 loop: CASSLEGGTPQETQYF. The CDR3 bases are TGTGCCAGCAGCCTCGAGGGTGGGACACCCCAAGAGACCCAGTACTTC.

The rearrangement links TRBV27 to TRBJ2-6; 7 bases line up with TRBD1. The V gene end was trimmed by 6 bases and the J gene end by 2 bases; junction bases not matched to a gene: 7. The CDR3 loop spans 16 amino acids. Germline V gene data show CDR1 as MNHEY and CDR2 as SMNVEV (reference sequence). CDR3 sequence reads: CASSRDRATGANVLTF. The CDR3 nucleotides read TGTGCCAGCAGCAGAGACAGGGCAACTGGGGCCAACGTCCTGACTTTC. The complete variable domain, with remaining parts taken from reference TRBV27 and TRBJ2-6, reads EAQVTQNPRYLITVTGKKLTVTCSQNMNHEYMSWYRQDPGLGLRQIYYSMNVEVTDKGDVPEGYKVSRKEKRNFPLILESPSPNQTSLYFCASSRDRATGANVLTFGAGSRLTVL.

The rearrangement links TRBV6-1 to TRBJ2-7, with TRBD2 identical over 13 bases. Germline-derived CDR1 and CDR2 are MNHNS and SASEGT. The ends lost 4 bases at V and 6 bases at J; junction bases unmatched: 6. The CDR3 runs to 15 residues. The CDR3 DNA sequence: TGTGCCAGCAGTGGAGGACTAGCGGGAGCCCCCGAGCAGTACTTC. This translates into CASSGGLAGAPEQYF.

The CDR3 region has the DNA TGTGCCAGCAGTAGGGACCCCACCGGCGCCGGGGAGCTGTTTTTT. Residues: CASSRDPTGAGELFF. The V gene is TRBV5-6, the J gene TRBJ2-2, with D possibly called TRBD1 or TRBD2 (5 bases each). V lost 5 bases, J lost 6 bases, and 17 bases lay in between. Germline V gene data show CDR1 as SGHDT and CDR2 as YYEEEE. This CDR3 has 15 amino acids.

CDR3 DNA: TGTGCCAGCAGCCAAGTTTTAGCGGGCCTTCAGTTCTTC. Its protein is CASSQVLAGLQFF. The chain joins TRBV14 to TRBJ2-1, with 7 bases lining up with TRBD2. V was pared by 1 base and J by 13 bases, with 7 bases of the junction left unmatched. CDR1 and CDR2 from the germline V gene are SGHDN and FVKESK. This CDR3 is 13 amino acids long.

The chain couples TRBV25-1 to TRBJ1-2; 8 bases agree with TRBD1. Germline CDR1 reads MGHDK; CDR2 reads SYGVNS. This CDR3 has 12 amino acids. The ends lost 6 bases at V and 5 bases at J; junction bases unmatched: 2. CDR3: CASSRQGYGYTF. The CDR3 DNA is TGTGCCAGCAGCAGACAGGGGTATGGCTACACCTTC.